This paragraph covers one T cell receptor beta chain sequence. The V and J ends lost 4 bases and 4 bases, in that order; junction bases with no gene match: 7. CDR1 is SGHDT, CDR2 YYEEEE, per germline. CDR3 size: 15 residues. The data were taken from a study of blood T cell repertoires in COVID-19. For the study at large: Acute and convalescent COVID-19 samples came from the United States, Italy and Spain. Sources were T cells, B-cell-depleted T cells, or PBMCs; the material itself was cDNA or gDNA.

Source study methods: Estimation of nucleated cell counts was performed using reference gene primer amplification. Assay used: immunoSEQ multiplex PCR; TCRdb lists only in-frame clones, some missing. That table furnishes V, J and clone size, whereas the DNA furnished D and trimming. The sample records over 10,000 clones, roughly 90% being singletons. Material for sequencing was peripheral blood. This sequence originates from a human donor with active COVID-19. The donor label of this sample is uncertain. The rearrangement uses TRBV5-6 and TRBJ2-2, with 7 bases lining up with TRBD1. CDR3 residues: CASSRYRGFTGELFF. CDR3 nucleotides: TGTGCCAGCAGCAGATACAGGGGATTCACCGGGGAGCTGTTTTTT.